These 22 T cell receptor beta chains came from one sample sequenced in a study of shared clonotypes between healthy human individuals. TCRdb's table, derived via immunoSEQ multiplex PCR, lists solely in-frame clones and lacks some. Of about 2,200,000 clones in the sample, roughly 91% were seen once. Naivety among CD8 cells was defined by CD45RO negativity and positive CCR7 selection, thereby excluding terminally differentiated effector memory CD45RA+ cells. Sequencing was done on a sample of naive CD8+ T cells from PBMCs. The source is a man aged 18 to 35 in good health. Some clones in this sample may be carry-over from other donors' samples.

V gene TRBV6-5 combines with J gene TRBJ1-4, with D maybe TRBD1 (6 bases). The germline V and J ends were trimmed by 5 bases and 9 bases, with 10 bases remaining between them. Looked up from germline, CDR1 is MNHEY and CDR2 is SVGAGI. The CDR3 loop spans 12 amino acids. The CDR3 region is CASSPTGKKLFF. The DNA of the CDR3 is TGTGCCAGCAGTCCCACAGGGAAAAAACTGTTTTTT.

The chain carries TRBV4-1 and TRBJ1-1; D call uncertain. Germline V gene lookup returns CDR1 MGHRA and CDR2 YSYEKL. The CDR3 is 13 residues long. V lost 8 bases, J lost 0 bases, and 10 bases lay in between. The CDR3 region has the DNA TGCGCCAGCGGGCTAACAGTGAACACTGAAGCTTTCTTT. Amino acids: CASGLTVNTEAFF.

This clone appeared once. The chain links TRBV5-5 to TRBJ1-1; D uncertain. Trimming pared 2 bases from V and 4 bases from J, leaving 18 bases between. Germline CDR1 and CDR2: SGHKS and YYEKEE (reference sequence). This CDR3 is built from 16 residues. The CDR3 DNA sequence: TGTGCCAGCAGCTTACCCGATGTCCGGTTGGGCACTGAAGCTTTCTTT. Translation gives CASSLPDVRLGTEAFF. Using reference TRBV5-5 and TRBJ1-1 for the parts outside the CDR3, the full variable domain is DAGVTQSPTHLIKTRGQQVTLRCSPISGHKSVSWYQQVLGQGPQFIFQYYEKEERGRGNFPDRFSARQFPNYSSELNVNALLLGDSALYLCASSLPDVRLGTEAFFGQGTRLTVV.

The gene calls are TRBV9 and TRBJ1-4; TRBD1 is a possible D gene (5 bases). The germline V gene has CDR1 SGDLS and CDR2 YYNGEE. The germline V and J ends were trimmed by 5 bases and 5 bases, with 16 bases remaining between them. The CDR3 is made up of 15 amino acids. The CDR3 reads CASSELGGKNEKLFF. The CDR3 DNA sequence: TGTGCCAGCAGTGAATTGGGGGGGAAAAATGAAAAACTGTTTTTT.

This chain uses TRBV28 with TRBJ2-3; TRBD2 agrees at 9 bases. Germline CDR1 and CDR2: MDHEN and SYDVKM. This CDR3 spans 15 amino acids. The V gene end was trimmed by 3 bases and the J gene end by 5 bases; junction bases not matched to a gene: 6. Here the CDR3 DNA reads TGTGCCAGCAGTTTTCAGCGGGAGGTGAAAGATACGCAGTATTTT. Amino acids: CASSFQREVKDTQYF.

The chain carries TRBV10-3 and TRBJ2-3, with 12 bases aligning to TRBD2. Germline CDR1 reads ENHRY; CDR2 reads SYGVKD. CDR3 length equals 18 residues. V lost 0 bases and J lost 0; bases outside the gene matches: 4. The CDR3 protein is CAISESGGTSGSTDTQYF. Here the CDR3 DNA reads TGTGCCATCAGTGAGTCGGGGGGGACTAGCGGGAGCACAGATACGCAGTATTTT.

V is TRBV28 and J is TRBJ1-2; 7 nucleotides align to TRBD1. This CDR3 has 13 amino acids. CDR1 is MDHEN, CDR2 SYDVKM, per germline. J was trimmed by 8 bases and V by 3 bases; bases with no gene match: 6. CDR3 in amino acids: CASSLGQGEGYTF. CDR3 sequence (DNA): TGTGCCAGCAGTTTGGGGCAGGGGGAGGGCTACACCTTC.

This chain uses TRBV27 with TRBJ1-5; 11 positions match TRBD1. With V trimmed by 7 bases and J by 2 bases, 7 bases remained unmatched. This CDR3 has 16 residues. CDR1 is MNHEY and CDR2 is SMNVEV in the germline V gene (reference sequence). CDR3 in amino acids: CASMRTGGLRNQPQHF. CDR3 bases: TGTGCCAGCATGAGGACAGGGGGCTTGCGCAATCAGCCCCAGCATTTT.

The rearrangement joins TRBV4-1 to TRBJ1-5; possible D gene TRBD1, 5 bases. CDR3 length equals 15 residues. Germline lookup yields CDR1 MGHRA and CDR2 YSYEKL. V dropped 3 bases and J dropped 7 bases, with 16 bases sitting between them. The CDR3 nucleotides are TGCGCCAGCAGCCAGGACATGTCCGGGCGGCAGCCCCAGCATTTT. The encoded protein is CASSQDMSGRQPQHF.

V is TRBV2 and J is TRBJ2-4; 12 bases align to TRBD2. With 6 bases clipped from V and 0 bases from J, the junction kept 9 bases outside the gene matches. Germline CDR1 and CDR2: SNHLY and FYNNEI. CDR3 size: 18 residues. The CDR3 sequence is CASRFLAGGLRAKNIQYF. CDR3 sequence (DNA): TGTGCCAGCAGGTTCCTAGCGGGAGGGCTCCGAGCCAAAAACATTCAGTACTTC.

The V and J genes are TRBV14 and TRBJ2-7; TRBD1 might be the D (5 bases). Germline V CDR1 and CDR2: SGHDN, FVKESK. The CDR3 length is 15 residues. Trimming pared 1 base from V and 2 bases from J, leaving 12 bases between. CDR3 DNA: TGTGCCAGCAGCCAAGCTGTCAGGGTTACCTACGAGCAGTACTTC. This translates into CASSQAVRVTYEQYF.

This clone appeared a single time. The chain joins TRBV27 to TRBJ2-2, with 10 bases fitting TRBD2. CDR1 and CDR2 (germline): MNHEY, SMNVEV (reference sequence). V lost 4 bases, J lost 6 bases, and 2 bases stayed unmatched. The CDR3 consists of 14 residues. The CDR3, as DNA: TGTGCCAGCAGTTGGCTAGCGGGAGCCGGGGAGCTGTTTTTT. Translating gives CASSWLAGAGELFF.

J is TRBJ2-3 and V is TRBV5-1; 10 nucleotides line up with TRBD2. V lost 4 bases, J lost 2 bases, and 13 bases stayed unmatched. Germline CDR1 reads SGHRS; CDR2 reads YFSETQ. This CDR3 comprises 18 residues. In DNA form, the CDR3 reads TGCGCCAGCAGCCTGGATCGGCCGGGACTAGCGAACACAGATACGCAGTATTTT. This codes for CASSLDRPGLANTDTQYF. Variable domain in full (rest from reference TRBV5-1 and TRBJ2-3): KAGVTQTPRYLIKTRGQQVTLSCSPISGHRSVSWYQQTPGQGLQFLFEYFSETQRNKGNFPGRFSGRQFSNSRSEMNVSTLELGDSALYLCASSLDRPGLANTDTQYFGPGTRLTVL.

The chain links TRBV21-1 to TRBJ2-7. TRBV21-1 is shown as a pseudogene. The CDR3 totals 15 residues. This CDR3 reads CASSKAGGPNYEQYF. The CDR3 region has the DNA TGTGCCAGCAGCAAAGCCGGGGGCCCCAACTACGAGCAGTACTTC.

The CDR3 sequence: CASSAGQPYEQYF. CDR3 DNA: TGTGCCAGCAGCGCGGGACAGCCCTACGAGCAGTACTTC. The chain couples TRBV7-9 to TRBJ2-7, with a weak D call TRBD1 (7 bases). Trimming removed 5 bases from V and 2 bases from J, with 10 bases in between. Germline V lookup: CDR1 SEHNR, CDR2 FQNEAQ (reference sequence). The CDR3 extends over 13 amino acids.

CDR3 DNA sequence: TGTGCCAGCAGCGTAGGGGTGACAGGGGGCTACGAGCAGTACTTC. Its translation is CASSVGVTGGYEQYF. The gene calls are TRBV9 and TRBJ2-7, with 9 positions matching TRBD1. Germline V CDR1 and CDR2: SGDLS, YYNGEE. This CDR3 is 15 amino acids long. V shed 0 bases, J shed 3 bases, and the junction held 4 bases outside the gene matches.

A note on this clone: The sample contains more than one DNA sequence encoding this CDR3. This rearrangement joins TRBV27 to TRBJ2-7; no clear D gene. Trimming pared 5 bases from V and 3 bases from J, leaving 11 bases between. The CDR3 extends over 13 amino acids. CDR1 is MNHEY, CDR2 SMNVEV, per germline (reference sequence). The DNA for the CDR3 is TGTGCCAGCAGTCCAAGGACGGACTACGAGCAGTACTTC. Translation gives CASSPRTDYEQYF.

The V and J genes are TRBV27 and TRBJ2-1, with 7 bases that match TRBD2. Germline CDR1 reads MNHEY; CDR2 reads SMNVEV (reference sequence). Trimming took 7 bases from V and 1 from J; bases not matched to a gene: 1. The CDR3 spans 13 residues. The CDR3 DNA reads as TGTGCCAGCATCGGGAGGTCCTACAATGAGCAGTTCTTC. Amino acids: CASIGRSYNEQFF.

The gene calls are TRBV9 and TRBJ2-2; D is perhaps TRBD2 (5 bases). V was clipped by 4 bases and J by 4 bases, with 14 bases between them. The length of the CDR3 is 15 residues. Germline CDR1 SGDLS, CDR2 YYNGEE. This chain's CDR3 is CASSPMRATTGELFF. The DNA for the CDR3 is TGTGCCAGCAGCCCCATGAGGGCTACCACCGGGGAGCTGTTTTTT.

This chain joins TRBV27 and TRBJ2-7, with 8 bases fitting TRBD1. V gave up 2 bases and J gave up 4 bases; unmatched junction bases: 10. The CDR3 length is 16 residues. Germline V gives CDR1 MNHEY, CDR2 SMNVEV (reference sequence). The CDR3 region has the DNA TGTGCCAGCAGTTTAAGTTACGGAGACAGGGGTTACGAGCAGTACTTC. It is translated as CASSLSYGDRGYEQYF.

CDR3 in DNA: TGTGCCAGCAGTTTATACGCGGACAGCTCCTACAATGAGCAGTTCTTC. Its translation: CASSLYADSSYNEQFF. This sequence joins TRBV27 and TRBJ2-1; D might be TRBD1 (6 bases). CDR3 length: 16 amino acids. The V gene lost 1 base and the J gene lost 0 bases, with 10 bases spanning the gap. Germline V lookup: CDR1 MNHEY, CDR2 SMNVEV (reference sequence).

CDR3 sequence: CASSPTGSDGYTF. The CDR3 DNA reads TGTGCCAGCAGTCCGACAGGGAGTGATGGCTACACCTTC. This rearrangement joins TRBV28 to TRBJ1-2, with 7 bases fitting TRBD1. The germline gives CDR1 MDHEN, CDR2 SYDVKM. This CDR3 has 13 amino acids. Losses at the gene ends were 5 bases for V and 6 bases for J; bases not matched to a gene: 6.